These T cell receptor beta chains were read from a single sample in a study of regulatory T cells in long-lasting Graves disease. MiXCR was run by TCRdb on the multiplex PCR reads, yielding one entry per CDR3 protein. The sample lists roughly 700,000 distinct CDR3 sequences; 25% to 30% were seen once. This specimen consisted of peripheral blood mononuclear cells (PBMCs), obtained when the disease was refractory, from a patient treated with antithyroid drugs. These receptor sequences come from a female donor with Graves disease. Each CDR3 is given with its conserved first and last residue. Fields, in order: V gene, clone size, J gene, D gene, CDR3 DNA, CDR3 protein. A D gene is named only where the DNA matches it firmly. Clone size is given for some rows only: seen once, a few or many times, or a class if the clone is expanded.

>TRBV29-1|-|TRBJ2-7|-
TGCAGCGCTTTAATGTCTGTGACCTCCTACGAGCAGTACTTC
CSALMSVTSYEQYF
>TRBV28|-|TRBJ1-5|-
TGTGCCAGCAGTTGGACACCGGGGAGCAATCAGCCCCAGCATTTT
CASSWTPGSNQPQHF
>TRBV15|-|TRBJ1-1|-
TGTGCCACCAGCAGAGATGTTGCTGAAGCTTTCTTT
CATSRDVAEAFF
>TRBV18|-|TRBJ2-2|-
TGTGCCAGCTCAGCGGACCCCGGGGAGCTGTTTTTT
CASSADPGELFF
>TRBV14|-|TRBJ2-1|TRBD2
TGTGCCAGCAGCCATAGCGGGAGGGGATACAATGAGCAGTTCTTC
CASSHSGRGYNEQFF
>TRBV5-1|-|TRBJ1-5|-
TGCGCCAGCAGCTTGGGGCTGGGGGGCTCAGGGAATCAGCCCCAGCATTTT
CASSLGLGGSGNQPQHF
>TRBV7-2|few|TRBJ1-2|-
TGTGCCAGCAGCCCGGACAGTACCTATGGCTACACCTTC
CASSPDSTYGYTF
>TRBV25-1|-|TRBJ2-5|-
TGTGCCAGCATGGACCCCCTCGGCAGGGGAAAGACCCAGTACTTC
CASMDPLGRGKTQYF
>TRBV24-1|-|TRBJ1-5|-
TGTGCCACCAGTGATTTTAACAGCAATCAGCCCCAGCATTTT
CATSDFNSNQPQHF
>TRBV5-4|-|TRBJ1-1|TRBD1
TGTGCCAGCAGCACGCGACAGGGGATCGACACTGAAGCTTTCTTT
CASSTRQGIDTEAFF
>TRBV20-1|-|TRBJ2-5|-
TGCAGTGCTAGTGGAGGGTGGGAGACCCAGTACTTC
CSASGGWETQYF
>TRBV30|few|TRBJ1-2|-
TGTGCCTGGAGTGTCTCGCGGATTAGGCCTAACTATGGCTACACCTTC
CAWSVSRIRPNYGYTF
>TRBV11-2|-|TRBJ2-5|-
TGTGCCAGCAGCATAGGGACTCCGGGACAAGAGACCCAGTACTTC
CASSIGTPGQETQYF
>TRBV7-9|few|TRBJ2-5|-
TGTGCCAGCAGCTTAGAACAGAGAGGCGATGGGACCCAGTACTTC
CASSLEQRGDGTQYF
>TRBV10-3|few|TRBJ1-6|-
TGTGCCATCAGTACCGGGTGGGTTGTCGATTCACCCCTCCACTTT
CAISTGWVVDSPLHF
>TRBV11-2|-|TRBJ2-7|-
TGTGCCAGCAGCGCCAGACATGGTTACGAGCAGTACTTC
CASSARHGYEQYF
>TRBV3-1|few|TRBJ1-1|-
TGTGCCAGCAGCCAAAAGGGTAGTGGCACTGAAGCTTTCTTT
CASSQKGSGTEAFF
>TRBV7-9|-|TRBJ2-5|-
TGTGCCAGCAGCTTAGGGGCTACGTACCAAGAGACCCAGTACTTC
CASSLGATYQETQYF
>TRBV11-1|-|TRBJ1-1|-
TGTGCCAGCAGCTTCAAGGGGCACTCTGAAGCTTTCTTT
CASSFKGHSEAFF
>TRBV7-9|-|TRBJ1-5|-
TGTGCCAGCAGCTCACTCTCGGGGGGCCCCAATCAGCCCCAGCATTTT
CASSSLSGGPNQPQHF
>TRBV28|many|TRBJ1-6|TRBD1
TGTGCCAGCAGCACACCTCGACAGGGAGGCAATTCACCCCTCCACTTT
CASSTPRQGGNSPLHF
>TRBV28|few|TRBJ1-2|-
TGTGCCAGCAGTTGGCGGCAGGTTGGCGGCGGCTATGGCTACACCTTC
CASSWRQVGGGYGYTF
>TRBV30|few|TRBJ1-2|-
TGTGCCTGGAGTGTACTCCAGGTCGGCTATGGCTACACCTTC
CAWSVLQVGYGYTF
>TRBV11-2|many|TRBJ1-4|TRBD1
TGTGCCAGCAGCTGGGGACAGGGAGATGGAAAACTGTTTTTT
CASSWGQGDGKLFF
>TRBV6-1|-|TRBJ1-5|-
TGTGCCAGCAGGCCCACAGTAATAGTCGGCAATCAGCCCCAGCATTTT
CASRPTVIVGNQPQHF
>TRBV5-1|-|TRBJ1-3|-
TGCGCCAGCAGCTTGGCAGCAGTGACCTCTGGAAACACCATATATTTT
CASSLAAVTSGNTIYF
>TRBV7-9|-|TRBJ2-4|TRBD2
TGTGCCAGCAGCTCCGGGACTAGCGGGAGATCGGTCGCCAAAAACATTCAGTACTTC
CASSSGTSGRSVAKNIQYF
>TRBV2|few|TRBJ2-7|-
TGTGCCAGCTCACGAACCTCAGGAATCTACGAGCAGTACTTC
CASSRTSGIYEQYF
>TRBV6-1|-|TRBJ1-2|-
TGTGCCAGCAGTGGACAACCCAGCTATGGCTACACCTTC
CASSGQPSYGYTF
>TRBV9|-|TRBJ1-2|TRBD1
TGTGCCAGCAGCGTAGACCAGGGGGCGTATCGTGGCTACACCTTC
CASSVDQGAYRGYTF
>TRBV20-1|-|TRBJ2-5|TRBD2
TGCAGTGCTAGAGAGCCTAGCGGGAGGGGAGAGACCCAGTACTTC
CSAREPSGRGETQYF
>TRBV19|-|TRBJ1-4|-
TGTGCCAGTAGTACCCGACAGGTAGAAGGTGAAAAACTGTTTTTT
CASSTRQVEGEKLFF
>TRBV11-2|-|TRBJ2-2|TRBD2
TGTGCCAGCAGCAATGGGCGACTAGCGGGAGTATTAACCGGGGAGCTGTTTTTT
CASSNGRLAGVLTGELFF
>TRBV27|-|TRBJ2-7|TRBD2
TGTGCCAGCAAAACTAGCGGGAGGAAGTACGAGCAGTACTTC
CASKTSGRKYEQYF
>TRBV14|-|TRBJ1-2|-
TGTGCCAGCAGCCAAGATCCGGGACGGAAAAAGACCTTC
CASSQDPGRKKTF
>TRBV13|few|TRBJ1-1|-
TGTGCCAGCAGCGACAGCTACCCCACTGAAGCTTTCTTT
CASSDSYPTEAFF
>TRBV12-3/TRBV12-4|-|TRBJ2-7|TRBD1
TGTGCCAGCAGTTTAGGCAGTCGGACAGGCGAGCAGTACTTC
CASSLGSRTGEQYF
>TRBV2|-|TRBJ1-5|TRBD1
TGTGCCAGCAGGCGGACAGGAAGGGCGAATCAGCCCCAGCATTTT
CASRRTGRANQPQHF
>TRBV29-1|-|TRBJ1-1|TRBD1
TGCAGCGTTGCGCTACAGGGGAGGAACACTGAAGCTTTCTTT
CSVALQGRNTEAFF
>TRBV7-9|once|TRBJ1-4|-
TGTGCCAGCAGCCCACTCTGGGGCTCTAAGGCGAATGAAAAACTGTTTTTT
CASSPLWGSKANEKLFF
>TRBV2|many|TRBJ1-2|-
TGTGCCAGCAGTGGGACAACGGGTGGCTACACCTTC
CASSGTTGGYTF
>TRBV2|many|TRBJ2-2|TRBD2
TGTGCCAGCAGTGCAGAACTAGCGGGGGCCGGGGAGCTGTTTTTT
CASSAELAGAGELFF
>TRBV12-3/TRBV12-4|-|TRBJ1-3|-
TGTGCCAGCAGTTTCAACTCTGGAAACACCATATATTTT
CASSFNSGNTIYF
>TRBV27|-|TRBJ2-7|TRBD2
TGTGCCAGCAGTCCCTATAGGACTAGCGGTGACGAGCAGTACTTC
CASSPYRTSGDEQYF
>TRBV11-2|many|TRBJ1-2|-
TGTGCCAGCAGCTTAGATAAGAAGGTTGCCCACACCTTC
CASSLDKKVAHTF
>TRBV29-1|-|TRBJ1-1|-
TGCAGCGTTTATAACAGGGCGGGAGGAGCTTTCTTT
CSVYNRAGGAFF
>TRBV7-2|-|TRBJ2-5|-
TGTGCCAGCGCCGTCGGAGGTATAGGCGGAGAGACCCAGTACTTC
CASAVGGIGGETQYF
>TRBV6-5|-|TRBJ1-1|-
TGTGCCAGCAGTTACGCGGGAACTGAAGCTTTCTTT
CASSYAGTEAFF
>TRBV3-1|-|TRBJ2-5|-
TGTGCCAGCAGCCTCCTGGTTGGGCAAGAGACCCAGTACTTC
CASSLLVGQETQYF
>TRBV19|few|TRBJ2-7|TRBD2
TGTGCCAGTAGTCCGACTAGCGCCCAGTACGAGCAGTACTTC
CASSPTSAQYEQYF
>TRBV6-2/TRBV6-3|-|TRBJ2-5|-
TGTGCCAGCAAGCCCCTCCTAGGTTCGGAGACCCAGTACTTC
CASKPLLGSETQYF
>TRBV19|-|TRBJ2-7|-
TGTGCCAGTAGTCTCTACCTCGCCTACGAGCAGTACTTC
CASSLYLAYEQYF
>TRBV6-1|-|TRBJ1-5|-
TGTGCCATCCAGGACAGCAATCAGCCCCAGCATTTT
CAIQDSNQPQHF